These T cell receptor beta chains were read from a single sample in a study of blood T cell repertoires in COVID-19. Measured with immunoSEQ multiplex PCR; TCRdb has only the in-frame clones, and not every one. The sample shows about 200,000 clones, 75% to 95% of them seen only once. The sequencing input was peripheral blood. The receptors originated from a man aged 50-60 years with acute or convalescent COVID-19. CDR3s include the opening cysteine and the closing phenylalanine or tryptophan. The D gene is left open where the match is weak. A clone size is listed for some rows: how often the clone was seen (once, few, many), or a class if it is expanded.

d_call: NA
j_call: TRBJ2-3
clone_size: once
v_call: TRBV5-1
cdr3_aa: CASSFLAAADTQYF
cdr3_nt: TGCGCCAGCAGCTTCTTAGCGGCGGCAGATACGCAGTATTTT

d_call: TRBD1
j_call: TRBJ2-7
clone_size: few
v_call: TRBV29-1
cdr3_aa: CSVAQGAGAYEQYF
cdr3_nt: TGCAGCGTTGCACAGGGGGCTGGGGCCTACGAGCAGTACTTC

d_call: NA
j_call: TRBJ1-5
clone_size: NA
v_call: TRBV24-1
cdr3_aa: CATSGTALSNQPQHF
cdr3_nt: TGTGCCACCAGTGGGACAGCGTTATCAAATCAGCCCCAGCATTTT

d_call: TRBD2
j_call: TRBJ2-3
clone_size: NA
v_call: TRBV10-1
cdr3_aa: CASSSGMDTDTQYF
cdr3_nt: TGCGCCAGCAGTAGCGGGATGGACACAGATACGCAGTATTTT

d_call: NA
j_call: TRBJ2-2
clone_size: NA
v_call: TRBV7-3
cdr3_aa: CASSLMGLGYPGELFF
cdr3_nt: TGTGCCAGCAGCTTAATGGGACTCGGGTATCCCGGGGAGCTGTTTTTT

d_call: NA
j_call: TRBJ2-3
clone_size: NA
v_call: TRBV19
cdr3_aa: CASSISGDTQYF
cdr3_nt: TGTGCCAGTAGTATATCCGGGGATACGCAGTATTTT

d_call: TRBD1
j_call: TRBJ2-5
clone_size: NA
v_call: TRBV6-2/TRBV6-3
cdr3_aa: CASSLLGTGGRGTQYF
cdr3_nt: TGTGCCAGCAGCCTACTTGGGACAGGGGGCAGGGGGACCCAGTACTTC

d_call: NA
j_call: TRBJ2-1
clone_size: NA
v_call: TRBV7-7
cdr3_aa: CASSLYGSYNEQFF
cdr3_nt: TGTGCTAGCAGCTTATACGGTTCCTACAATGAGCAGTTCTTC

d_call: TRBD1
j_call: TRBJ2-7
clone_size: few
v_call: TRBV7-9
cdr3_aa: CASSRQGRNEQYF
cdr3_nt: TGTGCCAGCAGCCGACAGGGGCGGAACGAGCAGTACTTC

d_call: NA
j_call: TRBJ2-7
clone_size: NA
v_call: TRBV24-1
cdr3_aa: CATVGSAGGLEQYF
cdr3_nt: TGTGCCACAGTCGGTAGTGCAGGAGGGCTCGAGCAGTACTTC

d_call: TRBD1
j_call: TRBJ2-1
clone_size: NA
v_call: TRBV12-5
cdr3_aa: CASGRQGAVSYNEQFF
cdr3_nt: TGTGCTAGTGGAAGACAGGGGGCAGTCTCCTACAATGAGCAGTTCTTC

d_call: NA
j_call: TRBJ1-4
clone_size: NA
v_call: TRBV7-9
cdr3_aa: CASSLGGRGDEKLFF
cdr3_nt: TGTGCCAGCAGCTTAGGTGGGAGGGGTGATGAAAAACTGTTTTTT

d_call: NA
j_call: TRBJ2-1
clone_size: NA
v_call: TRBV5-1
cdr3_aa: CASSLGRDRSYNEQFF
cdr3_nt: TGCGCCAGCAGCTTGGGACGGGATCGCTCCTACAATGAGCAGTTCTTC

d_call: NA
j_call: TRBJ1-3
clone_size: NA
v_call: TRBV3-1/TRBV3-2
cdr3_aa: CASSQDQRGQRNTIYF
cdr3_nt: TGTGCCAGCAGCCAAGATCAGAGAGGGCAACGAAACACCATATATTTT

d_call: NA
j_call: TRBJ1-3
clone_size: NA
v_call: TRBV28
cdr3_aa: CASSPTGLNSGNTIYF
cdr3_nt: TGTGCCAGCAGCCCCACAGGACTAAACTCTGGAAACACCATATATTTT

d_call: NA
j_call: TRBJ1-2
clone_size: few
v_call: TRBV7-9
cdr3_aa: CASSLEGVDYGYTF
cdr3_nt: TGTGCCAGCAGCTTAGAAGGGGTCGACTATGGCTACACCTTC

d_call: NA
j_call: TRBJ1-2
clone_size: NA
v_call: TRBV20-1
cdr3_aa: CSAPRQVNYTF
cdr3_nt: TGCAGTGCGCCACGCCAGGTGAACTACACCTTC

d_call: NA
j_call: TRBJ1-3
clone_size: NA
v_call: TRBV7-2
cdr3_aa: CASSLGPGNTIYF
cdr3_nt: TGTGCCAGCAGCTTAGGGCCTGGAAACACCATATATTTT

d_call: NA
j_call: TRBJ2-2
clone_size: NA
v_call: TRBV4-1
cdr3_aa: CASSQVTGRQTGELFF
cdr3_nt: TGCGCCAGCAGCCAAGTAACGGGCCGACAGACCGGGGAGCTGTTTTTT

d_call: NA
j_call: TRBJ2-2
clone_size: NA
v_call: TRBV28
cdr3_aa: CASSFRVLGTGELFF
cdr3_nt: TGTGCCAGCAGTTTCCGGGTCCTTGGGACCGGGGAGCTGTTTTTT

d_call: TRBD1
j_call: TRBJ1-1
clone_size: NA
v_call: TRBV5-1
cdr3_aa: CASSPGTGAPIQEAFF
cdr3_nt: TGCGCCAGCAGCCCGGGGACAGGAGCCCCGATACAAGAAGCTTTCTTT

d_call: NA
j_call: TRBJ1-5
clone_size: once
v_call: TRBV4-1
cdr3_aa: CASSQQQGNSVSNQPQHF
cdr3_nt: TGCGCCAGCAGCCAACAACAGGGTAACAGCGTTAGCAATCAGCCCCAGCATTTT

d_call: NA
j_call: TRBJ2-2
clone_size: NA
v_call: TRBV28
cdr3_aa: CASRGHPNTGELFF
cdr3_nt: TGTGCCAGCAGGGGGCACCCGAACACCGGGGAGCTGTTTTTT

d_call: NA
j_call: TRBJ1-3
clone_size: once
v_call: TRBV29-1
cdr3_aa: CSVGAEAGNTIYF
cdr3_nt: TGCAGCGTTGGTGCGGAGGCTGGAAACACCATATATTTT